A single sample is the source of the 4 T cell receptor beta chains below, sequenced in a study of blood T cell repertoires in COVID-19. Profiled with immunoSEQ multiplex PCR; TCRdb holds only in-frame clones, not every one. The data hold tens of thousands of clones, with 86% observed a single time. Sequencing was performed on peripheral blood. The receptors were gathered from a woman between 55 and 75 years old with acute or convalescent COVID-19.

The genes are TRBV5-8 and TRBJ1-5; TRBD1 aligns across 9 bases. Unmatched junction bases numbered 4, after V lost 0 bases and J lost 6 bases. This CDR3 comprises 15 residues. Germline-derived CDR1 and CDR2 are SGHTS and YDEGEE. CDR3 bases: TGTGCCAGCAGCTTGGGGGACAGGGCAACTCAGCCCCAGCATTTT. This translates into CASSLGDRATQPQHF. Supplemented by reference TRBV5-8 and TRBJ1-5, the full variable domain reads EAGVTQSPTHLIKTRGQQATLRCSPISGHTSVYWYQQALGLGLQFLLWYDEGEERNRGNFPPRFSGRQFPNYSSELNVNALELEDSALYLCASSLGDRATQPQHFGDGTRLSIL.

The chain combines TRBV29-1 with TRBJ1-1; no clear D. Germline V gene lookup returns CDR1 SQVTM and CDR2 ANQGSEA. The CDR3 has 15 amino acids. Trimming removed 1 base at V and 0 bases at J, with 12 bases between. Here the CDR3 DNA reads TGCAGCGTTGAAGCCCAAGGCGGTTTGAACACTGAAGCTTTCTTT. This gives the protein CSVEAQGGLNTEAFF.

V usage is TRBV27 and J usage is TRBJ1-3; D gene ambiguous. This CDR3 region has 13 residues. V lost 6 bases and J 2 bases, leaving 8 bases between the germline ends. Germline CDR1 and CDR2: MNHEY and SMNVEV (reference sequence). CDR3 protein: CASSEGAGNTIYF. As DNA, the CDR3 is TGTGCCAGCAGCGAGGGCGCTGGAAACACCATATATTTT.

In this sample, this clone turned up once. The genes are TRBV7-3 and TRBJ2-1; a possible D gene is TRBD1 (5 bases). In germline, CDR1 is SGHTA, CDR2 FQGTGA. V lost 2 bases, J lost 13 bases, and 12 bases lay in between. This CDR3 has 12 residues. The CDR3 reads CASSLEAGYQFF. The CDR3 DNA follows: TGTGCCAGCAGCTTAGAAGCAGGGTATCAGTTCTTC.